The present TCR beta chain was sequenced within a study of blood T cell repertoires in COVID-19. In the study overall: Material from acute and convalescent COVID-19 was sourced from the United States, Italy and Spain. The analysed material was cDNA or gDNA that came from T cells, B-cell-depleted T cells, or PBMCs.

V was trimmed by 4 bases and J by 2 bases, leaving 12 bases between them. Germline CDR1 WSHSY, CDR2 SAAADI. The length of the CDR3 is 14 residues. Seattle's cohort entered during active infection and was followed longitudinally. Authors' analysis steps: Estimates of nucleated cell counts were drawn from the amplification of reference gene primers. Clones were sequenced by immunoSEQ multiplex PCR, and TCRdb holds only the in-frame ones, with some missing. The DNA was the basis for D and trimming; V, J and clone size are from that table. This sample has around 200,000 clones, with roughly 84% found just once.

The receptor comes from a woman aged 70 to 79 with COVID-19, enrolled during active disease. The sample comprised peripheral blood. The rearrangement uses TRBV10-2 and TRBJ2-7; tentatively, D is TRBD1 (5 bases). The CDR3 DNA follows: TGCGCCAGCAGTGTTGGCAGGGCCACCTACGAGCAGTACGTC. Translated: CASSVGRATYEQYV.